This is a list of T cell receptor beta chains from one sample in a study of CD8 T cells in Susac syndrome. MiXCR, applied by TCRdb to the immunoSEQ multiplex PCR reads, yields one record per CDR3 protein. The sample holds some 400,000 distinct CDR3 sequences, around 85% seen once. The sample consisted of CD8+ T cells from PBMCs. Receptor source: a human donor with multiple sclerosis. The CDR3 runs from the conserved cysteine through the conserved F or W. D genes are given only for firm matches. Not every row has a clone size; where given, it reads once, few, many or a size class.

j_call	clone_size	v_call	d_call	cdr3_aa	cdr3_nt
TRBJ1-1	NA	TRBV12-3/TRBV12-4	NA	CASTGGATEAFF	TGTGCCAGCACGGGGGGGGCCACTGAAGCTTTCTTT
TRBJ2-1	NA	TRBV2	NA	CARTEKNNEQFF	TGTGCCAGGACCGAGAAAAACAATGAGCAGTTCTTC
TRBJ2-1	NA	TRBV10-3	NA	CAISSLGRRADNEQFF	TGTGCCATCAGCTCGTTGGGTAGACGAGCGGACAATGAGCAGTTCTTC
TRBJ2-7	NA	TRBV27	NA	CASSLFPHFYEQYF	TGTGCCAGCAGTTTATTCCCACATTTTTACGAGCAGTACTTC
TRBJ2-2	NA	TRBV6-5	NA	CASTRARGGTGELFF	TGTGCCAGCACCCGGGCCCGCGGCGGCACCGGGGAGCTGTTTTTT
TRBJ1-2	NA	TRBV4-1	TRBD1	CASSPIPTGAEGYTF	TGCGCCAGCAGCCCGATTCCGACAGGGGCGGAAGGCTACACCTTC
TRBJ2-5	NA	TRBV4-1	NA	CASSHPDNRPGDETQYF	TGCGCCAGCAGCCACCCCGACAACCGCCCAGGGGACGAGACCCAGTACTTC
TRBJ2-2	NA	TRBV29-1	NA	CSVERENTGELFF	TGCAGCGTTGAAAGGGAGAACACCGGGGAGCTGTTTTTT
TRBJ2-1	NA	TRBV6-5	NA	CASSYSVTTSILEQFF	TGTGCCAGCAGTTACTCGGTGACTACCTCTATATTGGAGCAGTTCTTC
TRBJ1-2	NA	TRBV30	NA	CAWSAGGAYGYTF	TGTGCCTGGAGTGCGGGGGGGGCTTATGGCTACACCTTC
TRBJ1-1	few	TRBV28	NA	CASSFQGNTEAFF	TGTGCCAGCAGCTTTCAGGGAAACACTGAAGCTTTCTTT
TRBJ2-1	NA	TRBV3-1	TRBD1	CASSPETGEPNEQFF	TGTGCCAGCAGCCCGGAGACAGGGGAGCCTAATGAGCAGTTCTTC
TRBJ2-6	NA	TRBV29-1	NA	CSVLSSLGVLTF	TGCAGCGTCCTCTCCTCGCTAGGCGTCCTGACTTTC
TRBJ1-1	NA	TRBV12-3/TRBV12-4	TRBD1	CASSFLQGVVNTEAFF	TGTGCCAGCAGTTTTTTACAGGGGGTGGTGAACACTGAAGCTTTCTTT
TRBJ2-5	NA	TRBV5-4	NA	CASSLPGTQETQYF	TGTGCCAGCAGCCTTCCCGGGACCCAAGAGACCCAGTACTTC
TRBJ2-5	NA	TRBV7-6	TRBD2	CASSLIGGGGTQYF	TGTGCCAGCAGCTTAATCGGTGGGGGGGGGACCCAGTACTTC
TRBJ2-7	few	TRBV7-9	TRBD1	CASSLTTELWTGGREQYF	TGTGCCAGCAGCTTAACGACCGAACTCTGGACAGGGGGCAGGGAGCAGTACTTC
TRBJ1-4	NA	TRBV7-9	TRBD1	CASSLQGAMVANEKLFF	TGTGCCAGCAGCTTACAGGGGGCGATGGTCGCTAATGAAAAACTGTTTTTT
TRBJ1-2	NA	TRBV5-4	NA	CASSLDGGGFYGYTF	TGTGCCAGCAGCTTGGACGGGGGGGGCTTCTATGGCTACACCTTC
TRBJ2-6	NA	TRBV7-9	TRBD1	CASSLPGQVDGANVLTF	TGTGCCAGCAGCTTACCGGGACAGGTTGATGGGGCCAACGTCCTGACTTTC
TRBJ2-7	NA	TRBV29-1	TRBD1	CSVEVQQGVYYEQYF	TGCAGCGTTGAAGTTCAGCAGGGGGTGTACTACGAGCAGTACTTC
TRBJ2-7	NA	TRBV14	NA	CASSQVNRPSYEQYF	TGTGCCAGCAGCCAAGTTAACCGTCCTTCCTACGAGCAGTACTTC
TRBJ2-2	NA	TRBV29-1	NA	CSVDGGWDTGELFF	TGCAGCGTCGATGGGGGATGGGACACCGGGGAGCTGTTTTTT
TRBJ2-3	NA	TRBV11-3	NA	CASSSEMTDTQYF	TGTGCCAGCAGCTCGGAAATGACAGATACGCAGTATTTT
TRBJ2-7	NA	TRBV27	NA	CASSPQVSYEQYF	TGTGCCAGCAGTCCCCAGGTTTCCTACGAGCAGTACTTC
TRBJ1-5	NA	TRBV5-1	NA	CASSLWTGQPQHF	TGCGCCAGCAGCCTATGGACGGGTCAGCCCCAGCATTTT
TRBJ1-2	once	TRBV27	NA	CASSLGGGTDSGYTF	TGTGCCAGCAGTTTAGGAGGGGGGACTGACTCTGGCTACACCTTC
TRBJ2-1	NA	TRBV3-1	NA	CASSHGVNEQFF	TGTGCCAGCAGCCATGGGGTCAATGAGCAGTTCTTC
TRBJ1-1	NA	TRBV7-6	NA	CASSLAAWTEMNTEAFF	TGTGCCAGCAGCTTAGCTGCCTGGACCGAGATGAACACTGAAGCTTTCTTT
TRBJ2-7	NA	TRBV30	NA	CAWSRRGTYEQYF	TGTGCCTGGAGTAGGAGGGGGACCTACGAGCAGTACTTC
TRBJ2-5	NA	TRBV30	TRBD1	CAAYQGAVETQYF	TGTGCCGCCTACCAGGGGGCTGTGGAGACCCAGTACTTC
TRBJ2-7	NA	TRBV11-2	TRBD2	CASSLGASGGAYEQYF	TGTGCCAGCAGCTTAGGGGCGAGCGGGGGGGCCTACGAGCAGTACTTC
TRBJ1-1	once	TRBV6-5	NA	CASRGREAFF	TGTGCCAGCAGAGGACGGGAAGCTTTCTTT
TRBJ1-5	NA	TRBV19	NA	CASSIGRRRALNPQHF	TGTGCCAGTAGTATAGGTAGGCGCCGAGCCTTGAACCCCCAGCATTTT
TRBJ1-5	NA	TRBV5-1	TRBD1	CASSIGTDSNQPQHF	TGTGCCAGCAGCATCGGGACAGATAGCAATCAGCCCCAGCATTTT
TRBJ2-7	NA	TRBV27	NA	CASSLSISSPPYF	TGTGCCAGCAGTTTATCGATAAGTAGCCCCCCGTACTTC
TRBJ1-3	NA	TRBV27	NA	CASPGNTIYF	TGTGCCAGCCCCGGAAACACCATATATTTT
TRBJ2-2	NA	TRBV7-7	NA	CASNRGDGNGELFF	TGTGCTAGCAATCGCGGAGACGGGAACGGGGAGCTGTTTTTT